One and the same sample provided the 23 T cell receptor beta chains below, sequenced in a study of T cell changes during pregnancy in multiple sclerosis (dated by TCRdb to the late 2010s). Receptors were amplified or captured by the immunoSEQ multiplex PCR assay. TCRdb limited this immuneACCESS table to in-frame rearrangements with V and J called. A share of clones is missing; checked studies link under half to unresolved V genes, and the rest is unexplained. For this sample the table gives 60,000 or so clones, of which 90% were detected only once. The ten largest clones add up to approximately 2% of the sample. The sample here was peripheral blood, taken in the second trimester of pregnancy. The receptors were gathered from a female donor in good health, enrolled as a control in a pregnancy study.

Written as DNA, the CDR3 is TGTGCCTGTTTATGGGGGGGCAATTCACCCCTCCACTTT. Translation gives CACLWGGNSPLHF. The chain recombines TRBV30 with TRBJ1-6; weak D call: TRBD1 (6 bases). V gave up 6 bases and J gave up 7 bases, with 13 bases separating them. Germline V gene sequence: CDR1 GTSNPN, CDR2 SVGIG (reference sequence). The CDR3 runs to 13 residues.

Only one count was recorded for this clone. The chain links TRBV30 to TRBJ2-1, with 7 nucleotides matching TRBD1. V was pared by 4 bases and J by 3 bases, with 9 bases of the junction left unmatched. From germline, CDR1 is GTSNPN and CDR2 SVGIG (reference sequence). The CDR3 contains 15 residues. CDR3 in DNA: TGTGCCTGGACGGTCAAGGGGGCGGTCTACAATGAGCAGTTCTTC. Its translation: CAWTVKGAVYNEQFF.

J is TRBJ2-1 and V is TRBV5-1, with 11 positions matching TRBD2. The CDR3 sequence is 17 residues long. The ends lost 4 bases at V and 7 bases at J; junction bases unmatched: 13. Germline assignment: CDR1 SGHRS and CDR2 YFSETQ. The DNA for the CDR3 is TGCGCCAGCAGCAAGAAGACTAGCGGGATTCCGGTAAATGAGCAGTTCTTC. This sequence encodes CASSKKTSGIPVNEQFF.

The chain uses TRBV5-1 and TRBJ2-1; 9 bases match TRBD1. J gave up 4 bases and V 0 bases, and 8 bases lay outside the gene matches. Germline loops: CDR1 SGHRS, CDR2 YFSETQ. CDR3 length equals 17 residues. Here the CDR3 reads CASSLVTGGYSYNEQFF. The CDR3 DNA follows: TGCGCCAGCAGCTTGGTAACAGGGGGCTACTCTTACAATGAGCAGTTCTTC.

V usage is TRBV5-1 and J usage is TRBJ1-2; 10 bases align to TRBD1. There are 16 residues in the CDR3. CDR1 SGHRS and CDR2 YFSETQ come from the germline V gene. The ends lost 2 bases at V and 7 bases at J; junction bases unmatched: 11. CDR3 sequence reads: CASSLFRDRGEFGYTF. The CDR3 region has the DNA TGCGCCAGCAGCTTATTCCGGGACAGGGGCGAATTTGGCTACACCTTC.

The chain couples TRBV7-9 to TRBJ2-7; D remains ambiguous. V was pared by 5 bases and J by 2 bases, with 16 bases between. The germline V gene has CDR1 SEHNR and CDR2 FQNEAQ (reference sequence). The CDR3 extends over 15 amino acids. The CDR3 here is CASSRPRQAPYEQYF. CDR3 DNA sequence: TGTGCCAGCAGCAGGCCGCGTCAGGCTCCCTACGAGCAGTACTTC.

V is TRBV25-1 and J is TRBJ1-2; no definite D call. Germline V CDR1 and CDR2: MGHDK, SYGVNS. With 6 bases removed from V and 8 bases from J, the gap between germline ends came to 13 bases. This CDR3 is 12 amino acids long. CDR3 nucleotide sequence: TGTGCCAGCAGATCGAACAGAGTCGGCTACACCTTC. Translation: CASRSNRVGYTF.

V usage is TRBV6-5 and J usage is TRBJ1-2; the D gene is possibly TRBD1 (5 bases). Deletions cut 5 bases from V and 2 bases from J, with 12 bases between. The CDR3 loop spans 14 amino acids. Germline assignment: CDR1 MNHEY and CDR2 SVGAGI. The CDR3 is CASSPSGGNYGYTF. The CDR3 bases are TGTGCCAGCAGTCCTTCGGGGGGGAACTATGGCTACACCTTC.

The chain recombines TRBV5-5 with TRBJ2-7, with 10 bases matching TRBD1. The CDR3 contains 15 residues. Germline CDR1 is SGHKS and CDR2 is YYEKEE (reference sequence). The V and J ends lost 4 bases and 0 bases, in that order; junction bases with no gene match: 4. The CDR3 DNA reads TGTGCCAGCAGCCCGGGACAGGGGCTCTCCTACGAGCAGTACTTC. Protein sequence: CASSPGQGLSYEQYF.

CDR3 amino acids: CASSVGPGTDTQYF. As DNA, the CDR3 is TGTGCCAGCAGTGTAGGTCCGGGGACAGATACGCAGTATTTT. V gene TRBV6-4 combines with J gene TRBJ2-3; D is perhaps TRBD2 (5 bases). The CDR3 consists of 14 residues. Deletions cut 4 bases from V and 3 bases from J, with 11 bases between. Per the germline V gene, CDR1 is MRHNA and CDR2 is SNTAGT.

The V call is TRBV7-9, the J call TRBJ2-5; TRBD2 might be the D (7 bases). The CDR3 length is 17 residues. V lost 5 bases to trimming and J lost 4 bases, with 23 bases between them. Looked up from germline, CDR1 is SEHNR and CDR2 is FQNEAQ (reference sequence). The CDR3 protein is CASSPPSGGRERETQYF. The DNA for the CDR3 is TGTGCCAGCAGCCCCCCCTCCGGGGGGCGGGAGCGAGAGACCCAGTACTTC. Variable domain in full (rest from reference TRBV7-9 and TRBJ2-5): DTGVSQNPRHKITKRGQNVTFRCDPISEHNRLYWYRQTLGQGPEFLTYFQNEAQLEKSRLLSDRFSAERPKGSFSTLEIQRTEQGDSAMYLCASSPPSGGRERETQYFGPGTRLLVL.

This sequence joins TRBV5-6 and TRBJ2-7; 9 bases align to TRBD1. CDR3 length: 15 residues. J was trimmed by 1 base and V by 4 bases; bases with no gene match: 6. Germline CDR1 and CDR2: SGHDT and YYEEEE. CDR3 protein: CASSPTGTGSYEQYF. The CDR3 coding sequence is TGTGCCAGCAGCCCCACCGGGACAGGGTCCTACGAGCAGTACTTC.

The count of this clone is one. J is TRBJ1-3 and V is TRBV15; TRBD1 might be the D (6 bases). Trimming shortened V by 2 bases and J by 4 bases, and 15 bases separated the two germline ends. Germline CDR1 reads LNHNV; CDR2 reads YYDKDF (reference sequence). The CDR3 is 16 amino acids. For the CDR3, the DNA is TGTGCCACCAGCAGACCCCTTGGGGGGGGCGGAAACACCATATATTTT. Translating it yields CATSRPLGGGGNTIYF. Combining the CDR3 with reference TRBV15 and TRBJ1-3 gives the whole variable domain DAMVIQNPRYQVTQFGKPVTLSCSQTLNHNVMYWYQQKSSQAPKLLFHYYDKDFNNEADTPDNFQSRRPNTSFCFLDIRSPGLGDTAMYLCATSRPLGGGGNTIYFGEGSWLTVV.

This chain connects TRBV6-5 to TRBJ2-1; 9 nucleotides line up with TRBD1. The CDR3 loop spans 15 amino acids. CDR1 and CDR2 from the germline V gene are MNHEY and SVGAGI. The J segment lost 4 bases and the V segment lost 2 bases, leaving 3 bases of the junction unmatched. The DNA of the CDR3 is TGTGCCAGCAGTTACGGCGGGACAGGGTACAATGAGCAGTTCTTC. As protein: CASSYGGTGYNEQFF.

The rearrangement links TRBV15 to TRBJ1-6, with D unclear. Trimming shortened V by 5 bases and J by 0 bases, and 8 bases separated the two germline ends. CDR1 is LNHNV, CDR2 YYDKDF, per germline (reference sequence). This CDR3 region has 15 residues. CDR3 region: CATSEENSYNSPLHF. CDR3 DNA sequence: TGTGCCACCAGCGAAGAGAACTCCTATAATTCACCCCTCCACTTT.

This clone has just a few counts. The CDR3 region has the DNA TGTGCCAGCAGCCCCGAAACGGGCAGGGGGCTAGAGACCCAGTACTTC. It specifies CASSPETGRGLETQYF. This rearrangement joins TRBV11-2 to TRBJ2-5; 8 nucleotides match TRBD1. The CDR3 has 16 amino acids. Germline CDR1 SGHAT, CDR2 FQNNGV. J lost 4 bases, V lost 5 bases, and 12 bases had no gene match.

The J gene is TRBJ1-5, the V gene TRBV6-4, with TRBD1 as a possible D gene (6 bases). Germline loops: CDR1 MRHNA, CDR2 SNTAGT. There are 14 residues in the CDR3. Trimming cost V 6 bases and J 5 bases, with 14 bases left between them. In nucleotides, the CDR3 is TGTGCCAGCAGCCCGACAGGTGGGCATCAGCCCCAGCATTTT. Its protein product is CASSPTGGHQPQHF.

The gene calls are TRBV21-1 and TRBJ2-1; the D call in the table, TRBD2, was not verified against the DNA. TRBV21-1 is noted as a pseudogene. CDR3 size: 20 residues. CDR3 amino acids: CASRLGPPGVPWGSYNEQFF. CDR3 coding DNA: TGTGCCAGCCGCCTAGGCCCCCCGGGAGTCCCCTGGGGCTCCTACAATGAGCAGTTCTTC.

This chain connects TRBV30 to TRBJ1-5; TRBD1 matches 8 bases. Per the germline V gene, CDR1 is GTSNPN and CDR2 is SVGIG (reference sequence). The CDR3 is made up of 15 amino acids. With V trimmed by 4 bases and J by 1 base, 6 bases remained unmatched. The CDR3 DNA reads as TGTGCCTGGAATGTGCGGACAGGGAGCAATCAGCCCCAGCATTTT. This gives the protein CAWNVRTGSNQPQHF.

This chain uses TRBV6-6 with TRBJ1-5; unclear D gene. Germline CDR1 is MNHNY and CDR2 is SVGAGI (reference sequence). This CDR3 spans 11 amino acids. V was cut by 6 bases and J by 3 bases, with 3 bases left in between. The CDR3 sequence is CASSHNQPQHF. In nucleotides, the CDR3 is TGTGCCAGCAGCCACAATCAGCCCCAGCATTTT.

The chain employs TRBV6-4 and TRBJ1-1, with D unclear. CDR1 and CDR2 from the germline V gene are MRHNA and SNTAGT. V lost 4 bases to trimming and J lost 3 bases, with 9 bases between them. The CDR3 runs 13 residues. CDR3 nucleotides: TGTGCCAGCAGTGCTACCTTATACACTGAAGCTTTCTTT. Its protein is CASSATLYTEAFF.

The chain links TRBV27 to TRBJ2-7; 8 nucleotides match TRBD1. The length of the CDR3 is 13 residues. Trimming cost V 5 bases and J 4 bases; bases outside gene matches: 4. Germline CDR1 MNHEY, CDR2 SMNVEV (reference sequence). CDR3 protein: CASSIGQGYEQYF. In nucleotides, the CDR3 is TGTGCCAGCAGTATCGGACAGGGTTACGAGCAGTACTTC.

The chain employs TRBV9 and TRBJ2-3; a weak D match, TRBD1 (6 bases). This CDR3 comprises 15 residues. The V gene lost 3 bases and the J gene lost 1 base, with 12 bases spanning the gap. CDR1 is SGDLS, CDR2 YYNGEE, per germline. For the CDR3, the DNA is TGTGCCAGCAGCGCCCAGGACAGCCGCACAGATACGCAGTATTTT. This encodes CASSAQDSRTDTQYF. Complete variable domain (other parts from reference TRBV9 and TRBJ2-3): DSGVTQTPKHLITATGQRVTLRCSPRSGDLSVYWYQQSLDQGLQFLIQYYNGEERAKGNILERFSAQQFPDLHSELNLSSLELGDSALYFCASSAQDSRTDTQYFGPGTRLTVL.